Shown below are 17 T cell receptor beta chains from a single sample sequenced in a study of blood T cell repertoires in COVID-19. Produced via immunoSEQ multiplex PCR; TCRdb's table is partial and in-frame only. Found here are fewer than 350,000 clones, roughly 85% of them singletons; the top ten hold about 2%. Source material: PBMCs or T cells enriched from blood (not recorded which). The receptors shown here come from a woman aged 30 to 39 who had been exposed to COVID-19.

This chain uses TRBV28 with TRBJ2-1; D remains ambiguous. V lost 7 bases, J lost 0 bases, and 13 bases lay in between. Germline loops: CDR1 MDHEN, CDR2 SYDVKM. CDR3 size: 15 residues. The CDR3 here is CASNLEPSSYNEQFF. DNA for the CDR3: TGTGCCAGCAACTTGGAACCTAGCTCCTACAATGAGCAGTTCTTC. The variable domain in full, with the rest retrieved from reference TRBV28 and TRBJ2-1, is DVKVTQSSRYLVKRTGEKVFLECVQDMDHENMFWYRQDPGLGLRLIYFSYDVKMKEKGDIPEGYSVSREKKERFSLILESASTNQTSMYLCASNLEPSSYNEQFFGPGTRLTVL.

This clone has a single count. The CDR3 here is CASSDKSGRTEQFF. CDR3 bases: TGTGCCAGCAGTGATAAGAGCGGGAGAACTGAGCAGTTCTTC. J is TRBJ2-1 and V is TRBV2; 8 nucleotides match TRBD2. This CDR3 is built from 14 residues. Trimming removed 3 bases from V and 9 bases from J; junction bases left unmatched: 7. CDR1 and CDR2 (germline): SNHLY, FYNNEI.

This chain uses TRBV5-1 with TRBJ1-2, with 8 nucleotides matching TRBD1. The V gene end was trimmed by 4 bases and the J gene end by 0 bases; junction bases not matched to a gene: 14. The CDR3 is made up of 18 amino acids. The germline gives CDR1 SGHRS, CDR2 YFSETQ. This chain's CDR3 is CASSGTGTGHQPNYGYTF. The CDR3 DNA follows: TGCGCCAGCAGCGGTACCGGGACAGGACACCAACCTAACTATGGCTACACCTTC.

The chain couples TRBV5-1 to TRBJ2-5; a weak D match, TRBD2 (5 bases). Trimming stripped 3 bases from V and 3 bases from J, with 6 bases between. This CDR3 comprises 12 residues. Germline CDR1 SGHRS, CDR2 YFSETQ. The CDR3 spells CASSSGEETQYF. The CDR3 DNA follows: TGCGCCAGCAGCTCCGGGGAAGAGACCCAGTACTTC.

The chain carries TRBV4-1 and TRBJ1-2; D unresolved. The CDR3 consists of 14 residues. The V gene's germline CDR1 is MGHRA and CDR2 YSYEKL. V was pared by 0 bases and J by 4 bases, with 9 bases between. The CDR3 DNA reads as TGCGCCAGCAGCCAAGATTTCAGTCCCTATGGCTACACCTTC. Translating gives CASSQDFSPYGYTF.

The chain joins TRBV27 to TRBJ1-2, with D tentatively TRBD1 (5 bases). The V gene lost 4 bases and the J gene lost 5 bases, with 11 bases spanning the gap. Germline-derived CDR1 and CDR2 are MNHEY and SMNVEV (reference sequence). This CDR3 is 13 amino acids long. The CDR3 protein is CASSSREGYGYTF. The CDR3 nucleotides read TGTGCCAGCAGTTCCAGGGAGGGATATGGCTACACCTTC.

The chain is built from TRBV5-8 and TRBJ2-4, with D perhaps TRBD1 (5 bases). Germline loops: CDR1 SGHTS, CDR2 YDEGEE. CDR3 size: 15 residues. Trimming stripped 4 bases from V and 2 bases from J, with 13 bases between. The CDR3 coding sequence is TGTGCCAGCAGCCTCAGGGTTGGAACCAAAAACATTCAGTACTTC. This encodes CASSLRVGTKNIQYF.

This chain uses TRBV3-1 (or the pseudogene TRBV3-2) with TRBJ1-1; 8 bases agree with TRBD1. This CDR3 has 19 amino acids. The V segment lost 0 bases and the J segment 1 base; nucleotides outside the gene matches: 13. Germline V gives CDR1 LGHDT, CDR2 YNNKEL (reference sequence). CDR3 sequence reads: CASSQDLVWSDRENTEAFF. The CDR3 DNA is TGTGCCAGCAGCCAAGATCTTGTCTGGTCGGACAGGGAGAACACTGAAGCTTTCTTT.

V is TRBV28 and J is TRBJ2-3; 8 nucleotides align to TRBD2. This CDR3 is 14 amino acids long. V trimming: 4 bases; J trimming: 3 bases; junction bases outside the gene matches: 3. Germline V CDR1 and CDR2: MDHEN, SYDVKM. The CDR3 loop is CASSSGGATDTQYF. For the CDR3, the DNA is TGTGCCAGCAGTTCGGGGGGGGCGACAGATACGCAGTATTTT.

The chain recombines TRBV11-2 with TRBJ2-5; 8 positions agree with TRBD2. In germline, CDR1 is SGHAT, CDR2 FQNNGV. V dropped 5 bases and J dropped 2; count of bases not matched to a gene: 7. This CDR3 has 15 amino acids. CDR3 in DNA: TGTGCCAGCAGCCACCGGGGGGGTTTACAAGAGACCCAGTACTTC. This codes for CASSHRGGLQETQYF.

V is TRBV5-1 and J is TRBJ1-1; no clear D gene. The germline V gene has CDR1 SGHRS and CDR2 YFSETQ. The germline V and J ends were trimmed by 1 base and 0 bases, with 10 bases remaining between them. The CDR3 is 15 amino acids. The CDR3 DNA reads as TGCGCCAGCAGCTTGCTAATGATAATGAACACTGAAGCTTTCTTT. Amino acid sequence: CASSLLMIMNTEAFF. The entire variable domain, with the rest obtained from reference TRBV5-1 and TRBJ1-1, is as follows: KAGVTQTPRYLIKTRGQQVTLSCSPISGHRSVSWYQQTPGQGLQFLFEYFSETQRNKGNFPGRFSGRQFSNSRSEMNVSTLELGDSALYLCASSLLMIMNTEAFFGQGTRLTVV.

This sequence joins TRBV28 and TRBJ1-3, with unresolved D. The CDR3 length is 15 residues. V was shortened by 2 bases and J by 0 bases, with 8 bases between the two germline ends. Germline CDR1 is MDHEN and CDR2 is SYDVKM. The CDR3 reads CASSLRSSSGNTIYF. CDR3 sequence (DNA): TGTGCCAGCAGTTTACGTTCGAGCTCTGGAAACACCATATATTTT.

The V call is TRBV20-1, the J call TRBJ2-7; 9 nucleotides line up with TRBD2. Germline V gene lookup returns CDR1 DFQATT and CDR2 SNEGSKA (reference sequence). This CDR3 is 13 amino acids long. V gave up 3 bases and J gave up 3 bases; unmatched junction bases: 3. DNA of the CDR3: TGCAGTGCTAGTTTGCGGGGGGGCTACGAGCAGTACTTC. It specifies CSASLRGGYEQYF.

In its sample, this clone ranks as medium-sized (0.01 to 0.1%). The chain combines TRBV18 with TRBJ1-2; maybe TRBD1 (5 bases). CDR3 size: 14 residues. V lost 3 bases, J lost 3 bases, and 11 bases lay in between. Germline CDR1 reads KGHSH; CDR2 reads LQKENI. DNA for the CDR3: TGTGCCAGCTCACCGCGAGGACATGACTATGGCTACACCTTC. It codes for CASSPRGHDYGYTF.

The chain joins TRBV14 to TRBJ2-2; D is possibly TRBD2 (5 bases). Germline lookup yields CDR1 SGHDN and CDR2 FVKESK. The V end was cut by 0 bases, the J end by 6 bases, with 11 bases between. The CDR3 spans 15 residues. CDR3 sequence: CASSQEIGGSGELFF. The CDR3 nucleotides are TGTGCCAGCAGCCAAGAAATCGGAGGCTCCGGGGAGCTGTTTTTT.

The CDR3 DNA sequence: TGTGCCGCCAGGACAGGGGCCTACGAGCAGTACTTC. Amino acids: CAARTGAYEQYF. This rearrangement joins TRBV10-3 to TRBJ2-7; 9 bases agree with TRBD1. CDR3 length equals 12 residues. J lost 2 bases, V lost 11 bases, and 4 bases had no gene match. Looked up from germline, CDR1 is ENHRY and CDR2 is SYGVKD.

The chain carries TRBV11-3 and TRBJ2-1, with D hard to call. Germline V gives CDR1 SGHNT, CDR2 YENEEA. The CDR3 has 14 amino acids. V lost 1 base, J lost 7 bases, and 11 bases lay in between. The DNA of the CDR3 is TGTGCCAGCAGCTTAGCCGGTTCGGTAAATGAGCAGTTCTTC. Translating it yields CASSLAGSVNEQFF.